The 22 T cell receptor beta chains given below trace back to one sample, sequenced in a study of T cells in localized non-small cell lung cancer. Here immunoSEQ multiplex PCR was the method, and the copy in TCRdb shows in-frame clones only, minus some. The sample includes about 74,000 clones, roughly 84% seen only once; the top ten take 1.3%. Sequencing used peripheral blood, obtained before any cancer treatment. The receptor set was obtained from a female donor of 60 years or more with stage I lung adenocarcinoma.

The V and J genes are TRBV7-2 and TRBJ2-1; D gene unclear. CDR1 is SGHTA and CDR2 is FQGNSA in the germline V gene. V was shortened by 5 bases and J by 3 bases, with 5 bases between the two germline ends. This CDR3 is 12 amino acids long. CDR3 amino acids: CASSPGYNEQFF. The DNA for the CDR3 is TGTGCCAGCAGCCCTGGCTACAATGAGCAGTTCTTC.

CDR3 nucleotide sequence: TGCGCCAGCAGCCCCGCGGGCACAGATACGCAGTATTTT. It codes for CASSPAGTDTQYF. This chain joins TRBV10-1 and TRBJ2-3; no firm D call. Trimming removed 6 bases at V and 1 base at J, with 8 bases between. This CDR3 has 13 residues. Germline V gene data show CDR1 as WNHNN and CDR2 as SYGVQD (reference sequence).

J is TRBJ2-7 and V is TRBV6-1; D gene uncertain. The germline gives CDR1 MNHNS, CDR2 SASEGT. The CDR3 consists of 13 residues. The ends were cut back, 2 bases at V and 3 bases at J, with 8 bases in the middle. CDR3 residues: CASSELGLYEQYF. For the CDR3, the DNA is TGTGCCAGCAGTGAATTAGGTCTCTACGAGCAGTACTTC.

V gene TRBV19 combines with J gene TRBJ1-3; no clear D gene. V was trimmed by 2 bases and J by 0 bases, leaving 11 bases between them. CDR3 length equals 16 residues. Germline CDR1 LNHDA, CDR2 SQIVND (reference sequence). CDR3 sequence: CASSIREALSGNTIYF. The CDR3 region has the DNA TGTGCCAGTAGTATAAGGGAGGCTCTCTCTGGAAACACCATATATTTT. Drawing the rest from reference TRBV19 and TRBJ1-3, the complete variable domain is DGGITQSPKYLFRKEGQNVTLSCEQNLNHDAMYWYRQDPGQGLRLIYYSQIVNDFQKGDIAEGYSVSREKKESFPLTVTSAQKNPTAFYLCASSIREALSGNTIYFGEGSWLTVV.

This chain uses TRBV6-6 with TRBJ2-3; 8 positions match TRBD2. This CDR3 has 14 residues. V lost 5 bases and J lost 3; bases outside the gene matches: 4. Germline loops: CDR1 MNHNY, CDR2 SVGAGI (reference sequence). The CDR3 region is CASSRGLGTDTQYF. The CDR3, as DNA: TGTGCCAGCAGTCGGGGACTAGGGACAGATACGCAGTATTTT.

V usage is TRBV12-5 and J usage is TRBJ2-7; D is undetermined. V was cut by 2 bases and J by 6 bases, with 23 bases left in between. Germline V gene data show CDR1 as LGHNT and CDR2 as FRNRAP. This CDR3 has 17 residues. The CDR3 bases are TGTGCTAGTGGTTTGCGCGCGCTGGGCGTACGGTCCGGCGAGCAGTACTTC. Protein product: CASGLRALGVRSGEQYF.

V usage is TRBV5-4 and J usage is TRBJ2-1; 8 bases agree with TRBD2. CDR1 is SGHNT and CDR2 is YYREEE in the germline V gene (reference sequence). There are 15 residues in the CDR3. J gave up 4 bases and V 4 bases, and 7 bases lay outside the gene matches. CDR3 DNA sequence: TGTGCCAGCAGCAACTCGGAGCGGGAGTACAATGAGCAGTTCTTC. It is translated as CASSNSEREYNEQFF.

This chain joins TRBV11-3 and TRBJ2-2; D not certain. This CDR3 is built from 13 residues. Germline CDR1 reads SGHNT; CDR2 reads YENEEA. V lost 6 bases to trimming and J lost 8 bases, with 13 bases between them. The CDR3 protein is CASSSTKEGELFF. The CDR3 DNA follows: TGTGCCAGCAGTTCCACGAAGGAAGGGGAGCTGTTTTTT.

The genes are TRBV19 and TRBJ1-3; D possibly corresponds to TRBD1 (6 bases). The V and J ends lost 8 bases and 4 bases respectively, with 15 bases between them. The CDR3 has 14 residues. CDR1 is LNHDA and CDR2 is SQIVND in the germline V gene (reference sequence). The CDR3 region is CASGQGRTGNTIYF. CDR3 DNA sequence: TGTGCCAGTGGGCAGGGGCGTACCGGAAACACCATATATTTT.

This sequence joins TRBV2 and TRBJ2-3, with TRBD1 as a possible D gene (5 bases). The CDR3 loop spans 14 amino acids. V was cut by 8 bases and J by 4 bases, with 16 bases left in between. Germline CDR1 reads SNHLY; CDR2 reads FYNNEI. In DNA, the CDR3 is TGTGCCAGCGGTTCAAGGGGCAGATCAGATACGCAGTATTTT. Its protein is CASGSRGRSDTQYF.

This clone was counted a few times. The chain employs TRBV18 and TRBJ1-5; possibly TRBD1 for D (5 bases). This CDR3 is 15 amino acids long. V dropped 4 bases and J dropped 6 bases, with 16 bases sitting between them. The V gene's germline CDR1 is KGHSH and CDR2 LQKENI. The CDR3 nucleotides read TGTGCCAGCTCACTCTCTACGGGGGAGGGTCAGCCCCAGCATTTT. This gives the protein CASSLSTGEGQPQHF.

CDR3 nucleotides: TGTGCCAGCTCACCCCCAACTGGCGTAGAGCAGTTCTTC. This gives the protein CASSPPTGVEQFF. The chain joins TRBV18 to TRBJ2-1, with D uncertain. The germline V gene has CDR1 KGHSH and CDR2 LQKENI. There are 13 residues in the CDR3. Trimming took off 3 bases at V and 10 bases at J, with 13 bases between the two ends.

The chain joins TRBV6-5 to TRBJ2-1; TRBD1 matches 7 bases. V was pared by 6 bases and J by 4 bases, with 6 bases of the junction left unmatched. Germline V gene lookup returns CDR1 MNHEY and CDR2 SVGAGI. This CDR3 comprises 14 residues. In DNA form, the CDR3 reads TGTGCCAGCAGGTCGACAGGGCTGTACAATGAGCAGTTCTTC. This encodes CASRSTGLYNEQFF.

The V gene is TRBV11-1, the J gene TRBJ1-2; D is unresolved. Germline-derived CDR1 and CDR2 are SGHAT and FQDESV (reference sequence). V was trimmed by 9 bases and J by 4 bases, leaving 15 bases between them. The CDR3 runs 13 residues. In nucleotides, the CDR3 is TGTGCCAGTAGAGGATTACTGGGCTATGGCTACACCTTC. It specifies CASRGLLGYGYTF.

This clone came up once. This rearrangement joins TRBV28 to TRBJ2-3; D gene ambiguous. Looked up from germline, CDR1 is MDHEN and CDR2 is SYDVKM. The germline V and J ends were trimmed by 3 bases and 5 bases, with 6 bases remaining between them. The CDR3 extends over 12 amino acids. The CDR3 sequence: CASSLWVDTQYF. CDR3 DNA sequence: TGTGCCAGCAGTTTGTGGGTAGATACGCAGTATTTT.

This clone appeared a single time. The CDR3 sequence is CASSSIPLPGGAFF. The CDR3 DNA reads as TGCGCCAGCAGCTCCATTCCACTCCCAGGAGGGGCTTTCTTT. The V gene is TRBV5-1, the J gene TRBJ1-1; D not certain. CDR1 is SGHRS, CDR2 YFSETQ, per germline. With 3 bases removed from V and 11 bases from J, the gap between germline ends came to 20 bases. The CDR3 has 14 amino acids.

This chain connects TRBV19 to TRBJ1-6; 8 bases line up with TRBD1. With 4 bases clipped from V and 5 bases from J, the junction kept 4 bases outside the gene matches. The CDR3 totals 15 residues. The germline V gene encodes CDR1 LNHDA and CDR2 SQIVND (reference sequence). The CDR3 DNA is TGTGCCAGTAGTAGCAGACAGGGGCATAATTCACCCCTCCACTTT. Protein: CASSSRQGHNSPLHF.

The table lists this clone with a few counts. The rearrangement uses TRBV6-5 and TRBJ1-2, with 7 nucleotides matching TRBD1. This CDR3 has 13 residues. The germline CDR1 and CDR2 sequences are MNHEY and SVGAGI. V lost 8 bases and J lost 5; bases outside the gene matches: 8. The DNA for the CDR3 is TGTGCCAGCGGCCCGGGACAGCCATATGGCTACACCTTC. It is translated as CASGPGQPYGYTF.

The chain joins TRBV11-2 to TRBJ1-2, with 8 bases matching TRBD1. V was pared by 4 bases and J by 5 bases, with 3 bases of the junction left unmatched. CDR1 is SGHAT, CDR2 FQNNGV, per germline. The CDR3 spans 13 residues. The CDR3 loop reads CASSSRGQYGYTF. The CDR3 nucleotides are TGTGCCAGCAGCTCCAGGGGGCAATATGGCTACACCTTC.

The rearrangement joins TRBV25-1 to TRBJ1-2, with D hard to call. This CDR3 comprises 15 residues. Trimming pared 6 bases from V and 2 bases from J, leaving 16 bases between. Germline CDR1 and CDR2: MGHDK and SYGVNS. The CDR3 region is CASRAGPDANYGYTF. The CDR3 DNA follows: TGTGCCAGCAGGGCAGGTCCGGACGCCAACTATGGCTACACCTTC.

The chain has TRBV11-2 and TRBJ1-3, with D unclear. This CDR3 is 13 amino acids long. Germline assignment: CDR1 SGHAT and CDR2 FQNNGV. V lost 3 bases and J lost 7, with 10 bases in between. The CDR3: CASSFGFPNTIYF. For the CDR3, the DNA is TGTGCCAGCAGCTTTGGGTTCCCCAACACCATATATTTT.

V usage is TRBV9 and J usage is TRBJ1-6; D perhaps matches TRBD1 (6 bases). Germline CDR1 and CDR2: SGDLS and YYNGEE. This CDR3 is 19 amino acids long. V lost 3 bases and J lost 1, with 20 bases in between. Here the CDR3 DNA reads TGTGCCAGCAGCGGACCGATTTCGGGGGGCTATTCCTATAATTCACCCCTCCACTTT. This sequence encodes CASSGPISGGYSYNSPLHF.